This T cell receptor (beta chain) was captured in a study of cytomegalovirus exposure and HLA in healthy donors. Study outcomes and limitations: Presence/absence results assume similar sequencing depth per donor, which may not hold. In a later analysis, V- and J-gene trimming of beta chains associated with a DCLRE1C missense variant, replicated independently. Compared with the roughly 700-donor mean, an Asian-associated ancestry cluster reportedly had fewer N-insertions, according to a later analysis.

As concerns this clone: The antigen is unknown.

Germline trimming cut 5 bases from V and 5 bases from J; bases unmatched to any gene: 9. This CDR3 spans 15 amino acids. Germline assignment: CDR1 SGHTS and CDR2 YDEGEE. Use of 60 Vbeta and 13 Jbeta primers characterized the PCR. Here immunoSEQ multiplex PCR was the method, and the copy in TCRdb shows in-frame clones only, minus some. The sample lists over 150,000 clones, 77% occurring once. The receptor comes from an older woman in good health and CMV-seropositive. Input material: PBMCs. This chain connects TRBV5-8 to TRBJ1-1, with TRBD1 matching over 10 bases. DNA for the CDR3: TGTGCCAGCAGTACCAGACAGGGGGCGGGAACTGAAGCTTTCTTT. The encoded protein is CASSTRQGAGTEAFF.